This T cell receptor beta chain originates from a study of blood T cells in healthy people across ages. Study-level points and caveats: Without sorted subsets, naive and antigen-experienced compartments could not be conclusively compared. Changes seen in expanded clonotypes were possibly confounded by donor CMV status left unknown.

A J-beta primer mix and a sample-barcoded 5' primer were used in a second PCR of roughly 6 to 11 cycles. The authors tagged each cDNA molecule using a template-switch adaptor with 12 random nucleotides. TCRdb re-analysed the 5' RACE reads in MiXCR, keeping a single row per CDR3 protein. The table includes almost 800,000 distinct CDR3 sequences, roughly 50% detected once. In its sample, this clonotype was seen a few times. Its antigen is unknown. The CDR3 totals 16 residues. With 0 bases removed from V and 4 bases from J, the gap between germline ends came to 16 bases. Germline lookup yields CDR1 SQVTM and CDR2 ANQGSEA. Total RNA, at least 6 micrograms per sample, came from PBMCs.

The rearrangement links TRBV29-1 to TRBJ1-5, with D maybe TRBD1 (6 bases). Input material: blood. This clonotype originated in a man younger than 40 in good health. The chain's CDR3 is CSVEEGGHNLNQPQHF. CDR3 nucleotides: TGCAGCGTTGAAGAGGGGGGACATAACCTAAATCAGCCCCAGCATTTT.